This T cell receptor (beta chain) was observed in a study of Ad26.COV2.S vaccination and SARS-CoV-2 variants. Between the trimmed V and J ends, which lost 4 bases and 2 bases, there was a span of 27 bases. Germline loops: CDR1 SGHRS, CDR2 YFSETQ. CDR3 length equals 19 residues. Documented treatment: approximately 18 received Ad26.COV2.S at low or high dose, single or two shots; a few received placebo; per-sample allocation not given. Day 63 following the first vaccine or placebo injection was when the samples were taken. Generated by immunoSEQ multiplex PCR, the TCRdb table keeps only in-frame clones and is missing some. The table has around 400,000 clones, roughly 85% seen once.

The sequence derives from a person aged 18-60 years who received the Ad26.COV2.S COVID-19 vaccine or a placebo. This specimen consisted of peripheral blood, obtained in a trial of Ad26.COV2.S vaccine versus placebo. The genes are TRBV5-1 and TRBJ1-1, with a weak D call TRBD1 (5 bases). CDR3 in amino acids: CASSLDPSGSPTGNTEAFF. The CDR3, as DNA: TGCGCCAGCAGCCTCGACCCTTCAGGGTCTCCGACGGGTAACACTGAAGCTTTCTTT.